The source of this T cell receptor beta chain is a study of liver allograft versus peripheral blood T cells. The overall study: Peripheral blood of the recipients supplied T cell receptor repertoires that were compared with those in transplanted livers.

Concerning this clonotype itself: What it recognizes is unknown.

TCRdb re-derived calls from the reads in MiXCR, one entry per CDR3 protein. The repertoire includes several thousand distinct CDR3 sequences, approximately 17% of them detected once, and about 8% sits in the top ten. Study-wide points: A difference was reportedly observed between T cell receptor repertoires inside liver allografts and those in peripheral blood.

In germline, CDR1 is KGHSH, CDR2 LQKENI. CDR3 size: 12 residues. Trimming removed 5 bases from V and 4 bases from J, with 8 bases in between. The TCR was taken from a human patient who had a liver transplant. Some T cells here may be from the graft donor. The gene calls are TRBV18 and TRBJ2-5; D might be TRBD2 (5 bases). CDR3 sequence (DNA): TGTGCCAGCTCAGAGGGTGGAGAGACCCAGTACTTC. Protein product: CASSEGGETQYF.